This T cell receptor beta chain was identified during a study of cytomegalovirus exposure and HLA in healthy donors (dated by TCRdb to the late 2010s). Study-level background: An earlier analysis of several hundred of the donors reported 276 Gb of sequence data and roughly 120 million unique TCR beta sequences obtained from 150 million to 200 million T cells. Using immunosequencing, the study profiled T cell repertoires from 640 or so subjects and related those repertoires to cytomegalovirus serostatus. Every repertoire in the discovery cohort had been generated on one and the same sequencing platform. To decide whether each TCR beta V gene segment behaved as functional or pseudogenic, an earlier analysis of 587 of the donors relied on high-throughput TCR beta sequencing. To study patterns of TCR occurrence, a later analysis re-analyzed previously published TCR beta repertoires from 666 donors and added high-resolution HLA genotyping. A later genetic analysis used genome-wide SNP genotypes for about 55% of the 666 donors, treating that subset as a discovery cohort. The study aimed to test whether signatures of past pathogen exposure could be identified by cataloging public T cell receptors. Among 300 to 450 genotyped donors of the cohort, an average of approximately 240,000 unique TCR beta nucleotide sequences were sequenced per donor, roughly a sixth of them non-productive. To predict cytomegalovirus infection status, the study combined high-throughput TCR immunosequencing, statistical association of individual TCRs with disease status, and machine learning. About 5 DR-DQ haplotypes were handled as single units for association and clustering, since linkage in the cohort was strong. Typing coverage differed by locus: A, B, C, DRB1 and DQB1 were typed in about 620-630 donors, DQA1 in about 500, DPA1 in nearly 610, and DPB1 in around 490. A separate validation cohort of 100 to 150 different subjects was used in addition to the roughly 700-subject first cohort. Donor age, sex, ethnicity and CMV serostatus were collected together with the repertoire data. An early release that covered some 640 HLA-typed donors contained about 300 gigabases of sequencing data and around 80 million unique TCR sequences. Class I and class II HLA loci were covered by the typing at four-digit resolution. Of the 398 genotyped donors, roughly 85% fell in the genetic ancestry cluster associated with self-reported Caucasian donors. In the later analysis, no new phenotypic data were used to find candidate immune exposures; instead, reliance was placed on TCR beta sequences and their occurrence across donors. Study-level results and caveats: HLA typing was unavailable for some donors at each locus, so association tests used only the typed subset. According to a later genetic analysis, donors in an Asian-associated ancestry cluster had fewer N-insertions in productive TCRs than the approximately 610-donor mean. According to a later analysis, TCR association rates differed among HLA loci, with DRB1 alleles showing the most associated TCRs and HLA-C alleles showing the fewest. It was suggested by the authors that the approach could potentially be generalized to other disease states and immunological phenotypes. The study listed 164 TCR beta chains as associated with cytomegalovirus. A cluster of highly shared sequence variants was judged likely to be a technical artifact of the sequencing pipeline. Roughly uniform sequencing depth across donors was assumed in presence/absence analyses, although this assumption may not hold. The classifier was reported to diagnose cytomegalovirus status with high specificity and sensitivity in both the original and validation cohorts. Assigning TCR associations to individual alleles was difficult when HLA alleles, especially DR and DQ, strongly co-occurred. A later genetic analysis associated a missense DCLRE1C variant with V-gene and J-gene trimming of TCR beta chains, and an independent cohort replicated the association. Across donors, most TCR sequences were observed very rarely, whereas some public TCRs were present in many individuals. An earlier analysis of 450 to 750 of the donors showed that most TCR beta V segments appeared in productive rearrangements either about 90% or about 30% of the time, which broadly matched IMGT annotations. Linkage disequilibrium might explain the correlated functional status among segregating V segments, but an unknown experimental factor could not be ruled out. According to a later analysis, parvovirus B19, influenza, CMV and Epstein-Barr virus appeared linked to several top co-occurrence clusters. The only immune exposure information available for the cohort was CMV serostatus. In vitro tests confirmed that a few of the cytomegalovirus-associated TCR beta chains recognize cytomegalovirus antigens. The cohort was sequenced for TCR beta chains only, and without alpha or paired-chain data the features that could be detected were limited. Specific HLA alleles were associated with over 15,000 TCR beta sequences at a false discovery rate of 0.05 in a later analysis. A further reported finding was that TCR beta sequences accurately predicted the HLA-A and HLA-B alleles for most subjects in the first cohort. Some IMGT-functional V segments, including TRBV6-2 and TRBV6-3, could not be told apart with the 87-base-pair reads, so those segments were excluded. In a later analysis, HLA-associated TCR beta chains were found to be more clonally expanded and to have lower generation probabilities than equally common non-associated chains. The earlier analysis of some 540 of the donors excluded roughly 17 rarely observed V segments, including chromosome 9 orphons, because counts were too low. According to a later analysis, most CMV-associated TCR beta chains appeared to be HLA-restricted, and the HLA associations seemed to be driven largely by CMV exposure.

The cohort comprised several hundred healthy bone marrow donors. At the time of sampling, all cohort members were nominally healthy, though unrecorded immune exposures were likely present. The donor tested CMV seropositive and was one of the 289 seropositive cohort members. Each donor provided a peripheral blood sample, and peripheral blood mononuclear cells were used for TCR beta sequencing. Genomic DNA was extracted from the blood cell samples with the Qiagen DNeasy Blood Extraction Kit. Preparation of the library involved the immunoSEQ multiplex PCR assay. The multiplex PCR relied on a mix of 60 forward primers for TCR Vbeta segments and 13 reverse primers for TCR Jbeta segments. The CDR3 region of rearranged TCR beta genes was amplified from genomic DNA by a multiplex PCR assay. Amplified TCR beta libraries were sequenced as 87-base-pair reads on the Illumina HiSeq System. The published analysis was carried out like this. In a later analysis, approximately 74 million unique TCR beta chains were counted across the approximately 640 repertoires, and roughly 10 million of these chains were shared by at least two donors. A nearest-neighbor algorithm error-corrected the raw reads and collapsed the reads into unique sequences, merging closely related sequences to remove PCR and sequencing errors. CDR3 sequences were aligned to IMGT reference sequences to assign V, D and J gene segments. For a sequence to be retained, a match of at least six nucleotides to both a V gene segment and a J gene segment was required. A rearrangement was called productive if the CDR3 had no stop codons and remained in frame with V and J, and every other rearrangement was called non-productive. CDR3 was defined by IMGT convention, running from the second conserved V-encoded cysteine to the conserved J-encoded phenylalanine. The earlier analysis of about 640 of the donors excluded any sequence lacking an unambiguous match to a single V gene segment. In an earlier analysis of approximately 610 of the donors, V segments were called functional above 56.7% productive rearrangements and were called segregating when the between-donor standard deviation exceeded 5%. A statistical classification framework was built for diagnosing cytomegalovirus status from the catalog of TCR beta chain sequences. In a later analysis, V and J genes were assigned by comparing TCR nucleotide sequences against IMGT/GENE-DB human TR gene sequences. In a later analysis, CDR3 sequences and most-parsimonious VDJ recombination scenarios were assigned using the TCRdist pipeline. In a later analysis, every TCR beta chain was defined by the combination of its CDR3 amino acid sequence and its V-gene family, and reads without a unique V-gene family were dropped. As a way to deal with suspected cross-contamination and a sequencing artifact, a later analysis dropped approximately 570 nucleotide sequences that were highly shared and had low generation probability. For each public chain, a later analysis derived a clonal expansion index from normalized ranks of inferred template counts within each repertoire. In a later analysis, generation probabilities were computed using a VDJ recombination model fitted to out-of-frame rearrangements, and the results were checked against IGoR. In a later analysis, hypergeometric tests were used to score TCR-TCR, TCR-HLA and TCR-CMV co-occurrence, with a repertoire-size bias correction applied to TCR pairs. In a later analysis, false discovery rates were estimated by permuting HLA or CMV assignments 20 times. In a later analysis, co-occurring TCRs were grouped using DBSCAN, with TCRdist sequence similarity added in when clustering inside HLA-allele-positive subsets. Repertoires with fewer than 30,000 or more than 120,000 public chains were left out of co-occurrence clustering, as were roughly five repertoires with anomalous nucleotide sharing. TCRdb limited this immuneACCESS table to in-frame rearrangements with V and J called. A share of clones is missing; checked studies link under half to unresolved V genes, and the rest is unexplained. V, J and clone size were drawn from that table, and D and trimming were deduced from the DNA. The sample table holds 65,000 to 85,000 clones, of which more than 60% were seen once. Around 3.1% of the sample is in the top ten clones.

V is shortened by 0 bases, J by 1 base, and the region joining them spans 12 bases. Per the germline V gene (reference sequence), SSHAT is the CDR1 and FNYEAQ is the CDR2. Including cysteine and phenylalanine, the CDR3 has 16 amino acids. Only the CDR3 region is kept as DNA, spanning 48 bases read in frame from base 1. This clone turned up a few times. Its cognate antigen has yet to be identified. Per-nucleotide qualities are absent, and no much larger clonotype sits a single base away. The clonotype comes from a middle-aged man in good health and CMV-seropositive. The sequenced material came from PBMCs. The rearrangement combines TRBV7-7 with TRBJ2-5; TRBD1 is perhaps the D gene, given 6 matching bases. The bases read TGTGCCAGCAGCTTAGCGGGGACATTGTTCCAAGAGACCCAGTACTTC. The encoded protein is CASSLAGTLFQETQYF.